This entry lists 13 T cell receptor beta chains sequenced from one sample in a study of cytotoxic CD8 clonotypes in ibrutinib-treated CLL. TCRdb keeps only in-frame clones here, not all; method: immunoSEQ multiplex PCR. The data hold 330,000 or so clones, with roughly 70% observed a single time. The sequencing used PBMCs, collected after 36 months of ibrutinib treatment. Source of these receptors: a human donor with chronic lymphocytic leukemia.

This chain connects TRBV13 to TRBJ2-3; 9 bases map to TRBD1. The V gene's germline CDR1 is PRHDT and CDR2 FYEKMQ (reference sequence). The CDR3 is 15 amino acids. Trimming took 5 bases from V and 1 from J; bases not matched to a gene: 4. CDR3 region: CASSRGTGRTDTQYF. In DNA form, the CDR3 reads TGTGCCAGCAGCAGGGGGACAGGGCGCACAGATACGCAGTATTTT. Complete variable domain (other parts from reference TRBV13 and TRBJ2-3): AAGVIQSPRHLIKEKRETATLKCYPIPRHDTVYWYQQGPGQDPQFLISFYEKMQSDKGSIPDRFSAQQFSDYHSELNMSSLELGDSALYFCASSRGTGRTDTQYFGPGTRLTVL.

The genes are TRBV7-2 and TRBJ2-7; the match to TRBD2 covers 10 bases. This CDR3 is 18 amino acids long. Germline CDR1 and CDR2: SGHTA and FQGNSA. V shed 3 bases and J 3 bases; nucleotides not matched to a gene: 14. The CDR3 loop reads CASSFISGGALLSYEQYF. DNA of the CDR3: TGTGCCAGCAGCTTTATCAGCGGGGGGGCACTTTTAAGCTACGAGCAGTACTTC.

V is TRBV1 and J is TRBJ1-3; TRBD1, the table's D call, lacks a check against the DNA. TRBV1 is designated a pseudogene. The CDR3 is 17 residues long. The CDR3 DNA reads TGCACCAGCAGCCCTCTTCGGGACAGGGACTCTGGAAACACCATATATTTT. This codes for CTSSPLRDRDSGNTIYF.

This rearrangement joins TRBV29-1 to TRBJ2-3, with 10 bases aligning to TRBD1. J gave up 4 bases and V 6 bases, and 4 bases lay outside the gene matches. The CDR3 is 13 residues long. Germline assignment: CDR1 SQVTM and CDR2 ANQGSEA. The CDR3 coding sequence is TGCAGCGTGGGGACAGGGGTCGCAGATACGCAGTATTTT. This translates into CSVGTGVADTQYF.

V usage is TRBV27 and J usage is TRBJ2-3; weak D call: TRBD1 (5 bases). The V and J ends lost 2 bases and 9 bases respectively, with 15 bases between them. This CDR3 is 14 amino acids long. CDR1 is MNHEY and CDR2 is SMNVEV in the germline V gene (reference sequence). The CDR3 bases are TGTGCCAGCAGTTTAAACCAAGGGGCGAGGACGCAGTATTTT. Protein sequence: CASSLNQGARTQYF.

This clone was seen only a few times. V usage is TRBV18 and J usage is TRBJ2-7; the match to TRBD2 covers 12 bases. Per the germline V gene, CDR1 is KGHSH and CDR2 is LQKENI. The V and J ends lost 4 bases and 7 bases, in that order; junction bases with no gene match: 8. The CDR3 totals 15 residues. CDR3 in DNA: TGTGCCAGCTCACTAGGGACTAGCGGGTTCGATGAGCAGTACTTC. Its translation is CASSLGTSGFDEQYF.

The rearrangement joins TRBV6-6 to TRBJ1-6; a weak D match, TRBD1 (5 bases). V lost 8 bases and J lost 0, with 11 bases in between. The CDR3 runs 15 residues. Germline V lookup: CDR1 MNHNY, CDR2 SVGAGI (reference sequence). The CDR3: CASFGGSSYNSPLHF. For the CDR3, the DNA is TGTGCCAGCTTTGGGGGTAGCTCCTATAATTCACCCCTCCACTTT.

The chain is built from TRBV29-1 and TRBJ2-7; TRBD2 might be the D (5 bases). V dropped 5 bases and J dropped 1 base, with 15 bases sitting between them. This CDR3 spans 14 amino acids. Germline V gene lookup returns CDR1 SQVTM and CDR2 ANQGSEA. The CDR3 DNA is TGCAGCGTTAGCGGTACGTGGGAGTCCTACGAGCAGTACTTC. Residues: CSVSGTWESYEQYF.

This clone showed up just a few times. This chain's CDR3 is CAISERGPSYEQYF. In nucleotides, the CDR3 is TGTGCCATCAGTGAAAGGGGACCCTCCTACGAGCAGTACTTC. The rearrangement links TRBV10-3 to TRBJ2-7; D may correspond to TRBD1 or TRBD2 (5 bases each). V was trimmed by 3 bases and J by 0 bases, leaving 9 bases between them. The CDR3 runs to 14 residues. Per the germline V gene, CDR1 is ENHRY and CDR2 is SYGVKD.

The chain employs TRBV9 and TRBJ2-7; D ambiguous. Germline lookup yields CDR1 SGDLS and CDR2 YYNGEE. This CDR3 comprises 12 residues. Trimming removed 9 bases at V and 3 bases at J, with 13 bases between. Here the CDR3 DNA reads TGTGCCACCAACGACCCGGGCTACGAGCAGTACTTC. It specifies CATNDPGYEQYF.

The rearrangement uses TRBV9 and TRBJ2-3, with D perhaps assigned TRBD1 or TRBD2 (5 bases each). Germline V gives CDR1 SGDLS, CDR2 YYNGEE. The CDR3 is made up of 14 amino acids. The ends were cut back, 0 bases at V and 0 bases at J, with 5 bases in the middle. The CDR3, as DNA: TGTGCCAGCAGCGTAGGGGGGAGCACAGATACGCAGTATTTT. Its translation is CASSVGGSTDTQYF.

This rearrangement joins TRBV6-5 to TRBJ1-2; D possibly corresponds to TRBD1 (5 bases). Germline V CDR1 and CDR2: MNHEY, SVGAGI. V gave up 0 bases and J gave up 3 bases, with 8 bases separating them. There are 14 residues in the CDR3. The chain's CDR3 is CASSYSTAYYGYTF. The CDR3 bases are TGTGCCAGCAGTTACTCGACAGCGTACTATGGCTACACCTTC.

The chain is built from TRBV2 and TRBJ2-1; D perhaps matches TRBD1 (5 bases). V was pared by 4 bases and J by 15 bases, with 13 bases between. Germline CDR1 and CDR2: SNHLY and FYNNEI. The length of the CDR3 is 11 residues. The CDR3 loop is CASSVLGRAFF. The DNA for the CDR3 is TGTGCCAGCAGTGTCCTGGGCAGGGCGTTCTTC.